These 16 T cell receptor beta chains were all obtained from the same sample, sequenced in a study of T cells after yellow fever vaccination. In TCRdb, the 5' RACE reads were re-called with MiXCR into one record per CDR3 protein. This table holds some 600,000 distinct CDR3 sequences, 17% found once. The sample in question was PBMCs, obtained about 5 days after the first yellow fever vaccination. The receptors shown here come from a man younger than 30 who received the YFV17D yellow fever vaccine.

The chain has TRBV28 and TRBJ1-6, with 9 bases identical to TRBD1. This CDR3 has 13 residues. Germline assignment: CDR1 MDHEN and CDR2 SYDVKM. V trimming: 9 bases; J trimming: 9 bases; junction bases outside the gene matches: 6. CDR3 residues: CASRQGDGSPLHF. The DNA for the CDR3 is TGTGCCAGTAGACAGGGGGACGGTTCACCCCTCCACTTT.

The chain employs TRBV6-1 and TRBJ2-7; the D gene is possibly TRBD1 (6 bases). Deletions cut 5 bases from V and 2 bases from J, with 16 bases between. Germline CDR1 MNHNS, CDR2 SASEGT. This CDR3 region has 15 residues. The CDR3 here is CASSLGTLITYEQYF. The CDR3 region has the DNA TGTGCCAGCAGTCTCGGGACACTGATTACCTACGAGCAGTACTTC.

The chain's CDR3 is CASSPLAGGPQTQYF. The CDR3 DNA sequence: TGTGCCAGCAGCCCACTAGCGGGGGGGCCCCAGACCCAGTACTTC. This sequence joins TRBV14 and TRBJ2-5; TRBD2 agrees at 13 bases. The germline gives CDR1 SGHDN, CDR2 FVKESK. After removal of 4 bases from V and 6 bases from J, the junction contained 5 bases not matched to a gene. CDR3 length: 15 amino acids. The complete variable domain, with remaining parts taken from reference TRBV14 and TRBJ2-5, reads EAGVTQFPSHSVIEKGQTVTLRCDPISGHDNLYWYRRVMGKEIKFLLHFVKESKQDESGMPNNRFLAERTGGTYSTLKVQPAELEDSGVYFCASSPLAGGPQTQYFGPGTRLLVL.

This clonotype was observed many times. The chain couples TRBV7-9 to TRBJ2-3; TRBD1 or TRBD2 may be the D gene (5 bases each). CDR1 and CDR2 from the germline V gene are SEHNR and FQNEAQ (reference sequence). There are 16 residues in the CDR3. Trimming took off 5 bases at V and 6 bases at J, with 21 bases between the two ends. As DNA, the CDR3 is TGTGCCAGCAGCCCCCCCCCGGGACGCCCAAGGGATACGCAGTATTTT. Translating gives CASSPPPGRPRDTQYF.

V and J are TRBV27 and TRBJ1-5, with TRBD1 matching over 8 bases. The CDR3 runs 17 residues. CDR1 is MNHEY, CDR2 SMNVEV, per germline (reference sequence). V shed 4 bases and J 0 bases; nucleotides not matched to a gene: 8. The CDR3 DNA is TGTGCCAGCAGTTCGTCTACAGGGGGGGATAGCAATCAGCCCCAGCATTTT. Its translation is CASSSSTGGDSNQPQHF.

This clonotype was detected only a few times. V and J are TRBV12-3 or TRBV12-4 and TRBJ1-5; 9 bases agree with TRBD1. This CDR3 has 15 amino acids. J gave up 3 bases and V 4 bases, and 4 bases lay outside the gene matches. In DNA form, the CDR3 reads TGTGCCAGCAGTTGGGGACAGGGCCTCAATCAGCCCCAGCATTTT. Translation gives CASSWGQGLNQPQHF.

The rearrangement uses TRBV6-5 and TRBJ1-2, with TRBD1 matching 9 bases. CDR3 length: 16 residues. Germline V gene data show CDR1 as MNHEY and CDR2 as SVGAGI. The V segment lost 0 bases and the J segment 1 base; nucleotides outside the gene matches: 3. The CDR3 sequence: CASSYSKGQGNYGYTF. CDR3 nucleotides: TGTGCCAGCAGTTACTCGAAGGGACAGGGTAACTATGGCTACACCTTC.

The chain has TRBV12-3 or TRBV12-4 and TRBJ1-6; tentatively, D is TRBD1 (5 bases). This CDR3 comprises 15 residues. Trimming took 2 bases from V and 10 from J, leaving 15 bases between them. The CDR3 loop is CASSLLGGARSPLHF. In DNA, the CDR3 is TGTGCCAGCAGTTTATTAGGCGGGGCGCGATCACCCCTCCACTTT.

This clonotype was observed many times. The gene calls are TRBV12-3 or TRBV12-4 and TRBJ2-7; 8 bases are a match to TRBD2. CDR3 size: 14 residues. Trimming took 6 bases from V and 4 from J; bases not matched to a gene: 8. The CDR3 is CASSAGGRGYEQYF. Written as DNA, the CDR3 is TGTGCCAGCAGCGCGGGGGGAAGGGGTTACGAGCAGTACTTC.

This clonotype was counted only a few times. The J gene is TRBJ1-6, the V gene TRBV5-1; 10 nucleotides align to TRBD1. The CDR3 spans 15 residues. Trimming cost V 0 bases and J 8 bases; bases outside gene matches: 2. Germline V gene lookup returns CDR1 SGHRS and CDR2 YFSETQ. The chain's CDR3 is CASSLAGTGDSPLHF. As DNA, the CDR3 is TGCGCCAGCAGCTTGGCCGGGACAGGGGATTCACCCCTCCACTTT.

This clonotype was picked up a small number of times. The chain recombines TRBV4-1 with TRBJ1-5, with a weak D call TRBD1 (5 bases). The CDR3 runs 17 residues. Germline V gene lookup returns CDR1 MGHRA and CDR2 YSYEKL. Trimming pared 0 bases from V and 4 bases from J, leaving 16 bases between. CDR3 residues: CASSQDPVGGFNQPQHF. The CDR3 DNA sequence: TGCGCCAGCAGCCAAGATCCGGTGGGGGGATTTAATCAGCCCCAGCATTTT.

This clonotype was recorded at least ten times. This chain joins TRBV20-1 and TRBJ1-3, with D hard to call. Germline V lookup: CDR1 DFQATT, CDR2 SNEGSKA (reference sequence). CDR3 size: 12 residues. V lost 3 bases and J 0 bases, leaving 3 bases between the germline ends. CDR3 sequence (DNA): TGCAGTGCTAGGGTCTCTGGAAACACCATATATTTT. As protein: CSARVSGNTIYF.

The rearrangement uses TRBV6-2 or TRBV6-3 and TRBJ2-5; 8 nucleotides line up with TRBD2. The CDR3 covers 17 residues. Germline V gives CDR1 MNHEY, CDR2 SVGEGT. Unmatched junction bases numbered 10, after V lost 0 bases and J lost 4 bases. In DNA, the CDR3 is TGTGCCAGCAGTTACTCGTCATCCGGGACTAGGGGAGAGACCCAGTACTTC. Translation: CASSYSSSGTRGETQYF.

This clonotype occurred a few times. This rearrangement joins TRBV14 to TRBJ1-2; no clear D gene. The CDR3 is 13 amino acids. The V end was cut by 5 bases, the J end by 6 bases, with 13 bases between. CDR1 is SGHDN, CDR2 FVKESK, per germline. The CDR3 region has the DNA TGTGCCAGCAGCACCCCCGGTTATGATGGCTACACCTTC. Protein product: CASSTPGYDGYTF.

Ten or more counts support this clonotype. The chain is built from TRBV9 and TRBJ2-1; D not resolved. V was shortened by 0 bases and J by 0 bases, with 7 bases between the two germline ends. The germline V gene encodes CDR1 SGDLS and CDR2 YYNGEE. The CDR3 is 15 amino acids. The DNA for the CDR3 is TGTGCCAGCAGCGTAGGGCAGAGCTCCTACAATGAGCAGTTCTTC. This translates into CASSVGQSSYNEQFF.

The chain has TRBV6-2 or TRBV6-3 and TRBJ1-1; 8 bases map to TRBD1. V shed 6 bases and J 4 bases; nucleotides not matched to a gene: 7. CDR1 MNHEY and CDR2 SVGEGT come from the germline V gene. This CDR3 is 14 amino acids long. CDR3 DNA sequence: TGTGCCAGCAGACCGGACAGGGTCGCCACTGAAGCTTTCTTT. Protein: CASRPDRVATEAFF.